Below are 7 T cell receptor beta chains sequenced from a single sample in a study of T cell responses to AZD1222 COVID-19 vaccine. The repertoire was sequenced with immunoSEQ multiplex PCR; TCRdb's copy has only in-frame clones and lacks some. The repertoire holds approximately 100,000 clones, with 80% to 95% as singletons. The sequencing used peripheral blood, collected on day 0 of AZD1222 vaccination. Receptors were obtained from an adult in good health.

Notes on this clone: The sample carries other DNA sequences with the same CDR3. The rearrangement uses TRBV2 and TRBJ1-2; TRBD1 might be the D (5 bases). Germline V gene data show CDR1 as SNHLY and CDR2 as FYNNEI. Trimming removed 3 bases at V and 4 bases at J, with 12 bases between. This CDR3 contains 14 residues. The CDR3 here is CASSEGGLGYGYTF. In DNA form, the CDR3 reads TGTGCCAGCAGTGAGGGGGGTCTTGGCTATGGCTACACCTTC. The variable domain in full, with the rest retrieved from reference TRBV2 and TRBJ1-2, is EPEVTQTPSHQVTQMGQEVILRCVPISNHLYFYWYRQILGQKVEFLVSFYNNEISEKSEIFDDQFSVERPDGSNFTLKIRSTKLEDSAMYFCASSEGGLGYGYTFGSGTRLTVV.

This clone was detected only once. The chain employs TRBV11-2 and TRBJ2-1; 9 bases map to TRBD2. In germline, CDR1 is SGHAT, CDR2 FQNNGV. V was clipped by 6 bases and J by 3 bases; unmatched bases: 9. CDR3 size: 16 residues. The CDR3 spells CASSSLAGPNYNEQFF. CDR3 sequence (DNA): TGTGCCAGCAGTTCTCTAGCGGGGCCGAACTACAATGAGCAGTTCTTC.

This chain joins TRBV3-1 (or the pseudogene TRBV3-2) and TRBJ1-2, with 7 bases fitting TRBD1. V gave up 0 bases and J gave up 4 bases; unmatched junction bases: 5. The germline gives CDR1 LGHDT, CDR2 YNNKEL (reference sequence). The CDR3 has 15 residues. Here the CDR3 DNA reads TGTGCCAGCAGCCAAGATCGGAGGACAGGCTATGGCTACACCTTC. It is translated as CASSQDRRTGYGYTF.

This clone came up once. The chain has TRBV18 and TRBJ1-3; no clear D. Deletions cut 3 bases from V and 1 base from J, with 7 bases between. The CDR3 runs to 14 residues. The germline CDR1 and CDR2 sequences are KGHSH and LQKENI. The CDR3 sequence: CASSPTDSGNTIYF. The CDR3 DNA sequence: TGTGCCAGCTCACCGACGGATTCTGGAAACACCATATATTTT.

Of note for this clone: Other DNA sequences within the sample encode an identical CDR3. The chain has TRBV3-1 (or the pseudogene TRBV3-2) and TRBJ1-1; D call uncertain. V gave up 3 bases and J gave up 0 bases, with 2 bases separating them. CDR1 LGHDT and CDR2 YNNKEL come from the germline V gene (reference sequence). The length of the CDR3 is 12 residues. The CDR3 loop reads CASSHLNTEAFF. Here the CDR3 DNA reads TGTGCCAGCAGCCACCTGAACACTGAAGCTTTCTTT.

This rearrangement joins TRBV27 to TRBJ1-2; 7 bases are a match to TRBD1. This CDR3 region has 14 residues. Germline values: CDR1 MNHEY, CDR2 SMNVEV (reference sequence). Losses at the gene ends were 6 bases for V and 7 bases for J; bases not matched to a gene: 11. The CDR3 loop is CASSRQGAAPGYTF. As DNA, the CDR3 is TGTGCCAGCAGCAGACAGGGAGCGGCCCCTGGCTACACCTTC.

The chain is built from TRBV6-2 or TRBV6-3 and TRBJ2-5; 7 bases match TRBD2. The CDR3 is 16 amino acids. Germline V gene sequence: CDR1 MNHEY, CDR2 SVGEGT. The ends lost 2 bases at V and 3 bases at J; junction bases unmatched: 9. The CDR3 is CASSYAYRGLEETQYF. The CDR3 region has the DNA TGTGCCAGCAGTTACGCGTACAGAGGACTAGAAGAGACCCAGTACTTC.